The 8 T cell receptor beta chains below all came from one sample that was sequenced in a study of CD8 T cells in Susac syndrome (dated by TCRdb to between 2018 and 2021). Library method: the immunoSEQ multiplex PCR assay. RNA was extracted using the RNeasy kit, and roughly 0.45 to 1 ug of the RNA was reverse transcribed with random hexamers. TCRdb reran the public reads through fastp at Q25 and MiXCR, keeping productive beta chains. Each entry merges the rows of one CDR3 protein and shows their most common DNA and genes. The sample records approximately 80,000 distinct CDR3 sequences, approximately 94% of which are singletons. More than 0.4% of the sample is taken by the ten largest. The sample comprised CD8+ T cells from PBMCs. The receptors derive from a human donor with Susac syndrome.

V and J are TRBV9 and TRBJ1-6; D is undetermined. Germline V lookup: CDR1 SGDLS, CDR2 YYNGEE. The CDR3 spans 15 residues. Trimming cost V 3 bases and J 7 bases, with 14 bases left between them. CDR3 loop: CASSGVWQENSPLHF. The CDR3 bases are TGTGCCAGCAGCGGCGTGTGGCAGGAAAATTCACCCCTCCACTTT.

In its sample, this clonotype was seen once. This sequence joins TRBV29-1 and TRBJ1-2; D is unclear. CDR1 is SQVTM and CDR2 is ANQGSEA in the germline V gene. The CDR3 spans 11 residues. V was pared by 5 bases and J by 4 bases, with 8 bases between. The CDR3 region is CSVPVTYGYTF. The CDR3 DNA is TGCAGCGTTCCTGTCACCTATGGCTACACCTTC. The entire variable domain, with the rest obtained from reference TRBV29-1 and TRBJ1-2, is as follows: SAVISQKPSRDICQRGTSLTIQCQVDSQVTMMFWYRQQPGQSLTLIATANQGSEATYESGFVIDKFPISRPNLTFSTLTVSNMSPEDSSIYLCSVPVTYGYTFGSGTRLTVV.

V is TRBV9 and J is TRBJ2-3; D is perhaps TRBD2 (7 bases). This CDR3 contains 17 residues. Trimming left V 0 bases short and J 3 bases short, with 17 bases between. Germline V gene sequence: CDR1 SGDLS, CDR2 YYNGEE. Here the CDR3 reads CASSVEAAGAVTDTQYF. CDR3 sequence (DNA): TGTGCCAGCAGCGTAGAGGCGGCGGGGGCCGTGACAGATACGCAGTATTTT.

The count of this clonotype is one. The J gene is TRBJ2-4, the V gene TRBV20-1; 14 bases agree with TRBD2. This CDR3 is 17 amino acids long. CDR1 is DFQATT and CDR2 is SNEGSKA in the germline V gene (reference sequence). J was trimmed by 2 bases and V by 1 base; bases with no gene match: 4. The CDR3 nucleotides are TGCAGTGCTAGAGGGGGACTAGCGGGGGTACCCAAAAACATTCAGTACTTC. It translates to CSARGGLAGVPKNIQYF.

The CDR3 loop reads CASSVDDYYNEQFF. DNA for the CDR3: TGTGCCAGCAGCGTAGACGACTATTACAATGAGCAGTTCTTC. The chain joins TRBV9 to TRBJ2-1, with a weak D call TRBD2 (5 bases). The germline V gene has CDR1 SGDLS and CDR2 YYNGEE. Trimming took off 0 bases at V and 4 bases at J, with 8 bases between the two ends. The CDR3 sequence is 14 residues long.

This clonotype was detected only once. The chain links TRBV9 to TRBJ2-7; 7 nucleotides agree with TRBD2. The CDR3 extends over 13 amino acids. Looked up from germline, CDR1 is SGDLS and CDR2 is YYNGEE. Losses at the gene ends were 3 bases for V and 5 bases for J; bases not matched to a gene: 5. The CDR3 spells CASSAGRGDEQYF. CDR3 sequence (DNA): TGTGCCAGCAGCGCAGGACGGGGGGACGAGCAGTACTTC.

This clonotype was observed once. The chain employs TRBV15 and TRBJ2-3; D may match TRBD1 or TRBD2 (6 bases each). Germline CDR1 reads LNHNV; CDR2 reads YYDKDF (reference sequence). The CDR3 has 14 residues. The V gene lost 1 base and the J gene lost 5 bases, with 10 bases spanning the gap. For the CDR3, the DNA is TGTGCCACCAGCAGAGTGGGGGGCGGAGATACGCAGTATTTT. It specifies CATSRVGGGDTQYF.

The chain uses TRBV4-3 and TRBJ1-4; D remains ambiguous. V lost 4 bases and J lost 0, with 9 bases in between. There are 15 residues in the CDR3. Germline V lookup: CDR1 LGHNA, CDR2 YSLEER. The CDR3 loop reads CASSPSYATNEKLFF. In DNA form, the CDR3 reads TGCGCCAGCAGCCCTTCCTATGCAACTAATGAAAAACTGTTTTTT.